Listed here are 23 T cell receptor beta chains from one sample, sequenced in a study of cytomegalovirus exposure and HLA in healthy donors. The PCR had 60 Vbeta and 13 Jbeta primers. Here immunoSEQ multiplex PCR was the method, and the copy in TCRdb shows in-frame clones only, minus some. The sample lists 200,000 or so clones; around 85% were seen once. What was sequenced was PBMCs. The receptor source for this set is a man aged 35-49 years in good health and CMV-seropositive.

This chain connects TRBV7-9 to TRBJ2-5, with a possible D match to TRBD1 (6 bases). V lost 6 bases, J lost 8 bases, and 22 bases lay in between. Germline CDR1 SEHNR, CDR2 FQNEAQ (reference sequence). CDR3 length equals 15 residues. The CDR3 protein is CASRSAGVVEGTQYF. The CDR3 DNA follows: TGTGCCAGCAGGTCAGCAGGGGTAGTTGAAGGTACCCAGTACTTC.

This chain connects TRBV6-1 to TRBJ2-7, with a possible D match to TRBD2 (6 bases). The CDR3 is 13 residues long. Trimming took off 5 bases at V and 4 bases at J, with 12 bases between the two ends. Per germline, CDR1 MNHNS and CDR2 SASEGT. CDR3 region: CASSREGGYEQYF. DNA of the CDR3: TGTGCCAGCAGTCGAGAGGGAGGATACGAGCAGTACTTC.

The chain combines TRBV6-6 with TRBJ2-7; no clear D gene. The V and J ends lost 6 bases and 4 bases respectively, with 7 bases between them. The CDR3 loop spans 11 amino acids. Germline assignment: CDR1 MNHNY and CDR2 SVGAGI (reference sequence). CDR3 amino acids: CASSQRYEQYF. CDR3 DNA: TGTGCCAGCAGCCAGAGGTACGAGCAGTACTTC.

Note on this clone: This CDR3 is also generated by other DNA sequences in the sample. The CDR3 sequence: CASSSGQFNQPQHF. The CDR3 DNA sequence: TGTGCCAGCAGCTCGGGACAGTTCAATCAGCCCCAGCATTTT. This chain links TRBV7-9 with TRBJ1-5, with 7 bases lining up with TRBD1. The CDR3 is 14 amino acids. The V and J ends lost 4 bases and 3 bases, in that order; junction bases with no gene match: 3. Per germline, CDR1 SEHNR and CDR2 FQNEAQ (reference sequence).

CDR3 coding DNA: TGTGCCTGGACGGCAAGGACACTCTATGGCTACACCTTC. Translating it yields CAWTARTLYGYTF. V gene TRBV30 combines with J gene TRBJ1-2; TRBD1 is a possible D gene (5 bases). Germline V gene data show CDR1 as GTSNPN and CDR2 as SVGIG (reference sequence). Trimming pared 4 bases from V and 4 bases from J, leaving 13 bases between. The CDR3 runs 13 residues.

This clone was seen a few times. Other nucleotide sequences in the sample specify the same CDR3. This chain uses TRBV27 with TRBJ1-5; TRBD1 is a possible D gene (6 bases). The V gene lost 2 bases and the J gene lost 0 bases, with 11 bases spanning the gap. The germline V gene encodes CDR1 MNHEY and CDR2 SMNVEV (reference sequence). CDR3 length: 16 residues. CDR3 coding DNA: TGTGCCAGCAGTTTAGAGGGACATTATAGCAATCAGCCCCAGCATTTT. It specifies CASSLEGHYSNQPQHF.

The rearrangement uses TRBV1 and TRBJ2-5; TRBD1 reflects the table's D call only, with no check against the DNA. TRBV1 is a pseudogene segment. The CDR3 consists of 17 residues. The CDR3 loop is CTSSYRRDRGARETQYF. DNA of the CDR3: TGCACCAGCAGTTACCGCCGGGACAGGGGGGCCCGAGAGACCCAGTACTTC.

The chain recombines TRBV6-6 with TRBJ2-1; 8 bases are shared with TRBD1. Trimming took 7 bases from V and 8 from J; bases not matched to a gene: 7. The CDR3 spans 13 residues. From germline, CDR1 is MNHNY and CDR2 SVGAGI (reference sequence). CDR3 sequence reads: CASTHRGSDEQFF. The CDR3 DNA is TGTGCCAGCACACACAGGGGGTCGGATGAGCAGTTCTTC.

V gene TRBV30 combines with J gene TRBJ2-2, with no clear D. The CDR3 contains 12 residues. The germline V gene has CDR1 GTSNPN and CDR2 SVGIG (reference sequence). V was shortened by 0 bases and J by 6 bases, with 5 bases between the two germline ends. The DNA of the CDR3 is TGTGCCTGGAGTGTACATGCCGGGGAGCTGTTTTTT. This translates into CAWSVHAGELFF.

In nucleotides, the CDR3 is TGTGCCAGCTCACGACAGGGGACCCAATATGGCTACACCTTC. Residues: CASSRQGTQYGYTF. The gene calls are TRBV18 and TRBJ1-2, with 8 bases lining up with TRBD1. Germline CDR1 is KGHSH and CDR2 is LQKENI. V dropped 4 bases and J dropped 5; count of bases not matched to a gene: 6. The CDR3 runs to 14 residues.

The chain couples TRBV29-1 to TRBJ2-3; 7 bases align to TRBD1. The CDR3 extends over 14 amino acids. The V segment lost 6 bases and the J segment 3 bases; nucleotides outside the gene matches: 9. Germline V gene sequence: CDR1 SQVTM, CDR2 ANQGSEA. Written as DNA, the CDR3 is TGCAGCGTCGGTGACAGGGTTGGGACAGATACGCAGTATTTT. This codes for CSVGDRVGTDTQYF.

A note on this clone: One end of the junction varies from germline; a read error may be responsible. The V gene is TRBV7-7, the J gene TRBJ2-7; no reliable D call. CDR3 length equals 14 residues. CDR1 is SSHAT and CDR2 is FNYEAQ in the germline V gene (reference sequence). This CDR3 reads CASSLDHSSYEQYF. For the CDR3, the DNA is TGTGCTAGCAGCTTAGACCACAGCTCCTACGAGCAGTACTTC.

The chain is built from TRBV19 and TRBJ2-3; TRBD2 aligns across 8 bases. Germline trimming cut 4 bases from V and 2 bases from J; bases unmatched to any gene: 14. This CDR3 comprises 18 residues. Germline loops: CDR1 LNHDA, CDR2 SQIVND (reference sequence). The CDR3 DNA is TGTGCCAGTAGTACCGTCGGGAGGGGTAGCGGTTACACAGATACGCAGTATTTT. Its translation: CASSTVGRGSGYTDTQYF.

The V and J genes are TRBV7-3 and TRBJ2-2, with 8 bases matching TRBD1. V trimming: 5 bases; J trimming: 6 bases; junction bases outside the gene matches: 11. Germline V gene lookup returns CDR1 SGHTA and CDR2 FQGTGA. The CDR3 is 16 residues long. CDR3 in DNA: TGTGCCAGCAGCAACAGGGGGACGGATAGAGCCGGGGAGCTGTTTTTT. It yields the protein CASSNRGTDRAGELFF.

Regarding this clone: An end of the junction differs from the germline gene, which may be a read error. The chain employs TRBV7-9 and TRBJ2-5, with TRBD2 as a possible D gene (5 bases). Per the germline V gene, CDR1 is SEHNR and CDR2 is FQNEAQ (reference sequence). The CDR3 totals 13 residues. The DNA for the CDR3 is TGTTCCAGCAGCTTAGCGTACCGGGAGACCCAGTACTTC. Residues: CSSSLAYRETQYF.

The rearrangement joins TRBV4-2 to TRBJ2-3; 8 bases align to TRBD2. CDR1 is LGHNA, CDR2 YNFKEQ, per germline. V lost 5 bases, J lost 3 bases, and 7 bases stayed unmatched. CDR3 length equals 15 residues. Written as DNA, the CDR3 is TGTGCCAGCAGCGGCCGCGGGGGGCCTACAGATACGCAGTATTTT. Encoded protein: CASSGRGGPTDTQYF.

V is TRBV28 and J is TRBJ2-4; 7 bases match TRBD1. The CDR3 has 14 residues. Germline loops: CDR1 MDHEN, CDR2 SYDVKM. The V gene end was trimmed by 4 bases and the J gene end by 7 bases; junction bases not matched to a gene: 7. This CDR3 is CASSSQGTDNIQYF. In nucleotides, the CDR3 is TGTGCCAGCAGTTCACAGGGGACGGATAACATTCAGTACTTC.

V and J are TRBV19 and TRBJ2-3; 9 nucleotides line up with TRBD2. The CDR3 sequence is 15 residues long. Per the germline V gene, CDR1 is LNHDA and CDR2 is SQIVND (reference sequence). V dropped 10 bases and J dropped 1; count of bases not matched to a gene: 9. CDR3 amino acids: CATSAAGGGTDTQYF. The CDR3 DNA is TGTGCCACCAGTGCTGCGGGGGGGGGCACAGATACGCAGTATTTT.

CDR3 DNA sequence: TGTGCCAGCAGTGTAAGCAAGAACACTGAAGCTTTCTTT. This translates into CASSVSKNTEAFF. The chain recombines TRBV7-9 with TRBJ1-1; the D is unclear. The CDR3 runs to 13 residues. Per the germline V gene, CDR1 is SEHNR and CDR2 is FQNEAQ (reference sequence). Trimming removed 6 bases at V and 1 base at J, with 9 bases between. Based on the CDR3 plus reference TRBV7-9 and TRBJ1-1, the full variable domain is DTGVSQNPRHKITKRGQNVTFRCDPISEHNRLYWYRQTLGQGPEFLTYFQNEAQLEKSRLLSDRFSAERPKGSFSTLEIQRTEQGDSAMYLCASSVSKNTEAFFGQGTRLTVV.

The V gene is TRBV11-2, the J gene TRBJ2-2; possible D gene TRBD2, 6 bases. Trimming removed 6 bases from V and 5 bases from J, with 19 bases in between. Germline CDR1 is SGHAT and CDR2 is FQNNGV. This CDR3 comprises 16 residues. The CDR3 is CASSSLMRGPTGELFF. DNA for the CDR3: TGTGCCAGCAGTTCCCTCATGCGGGGACCGACCGGGGAGCTGTTTTTT.

About this clone itself: In the same sample, other DNA sequences code for this CDR3. The chain uses TRBV5-1 and TRBJ2-2; maybe TRBD2 (5 bases). V was cut by 8 bases and J by 1 base, with 15 bases left in between. CDR1 and CDR2 from the germline V gene are SGHRS and YFSETQ. The CDR3 is 15 residues long. CDR3 loop: CASRLSGLNTGELFF. The CDR3 DNA reads as TGCGCCAGTAGACTAAGTGGGCTGAACACCGGGGAGCTGTTTTTT.

The rearrangement joins TRBV10-3 to TRBJ2-6; D is possibly TRBD1 (5 bases). The germline V and J ends were trimmed by 3 bases and 0 bases, with 12 bases remaining between them. From germline, CDR1 is ENHRY and CDR2 SYGVKD. This CDR3 region has 17 residues. CDR3 loop: CAISDRGWDSGANVLTF. The CDR3 region has the DNA TGTGCCATCAGTGATAGGGGCTGGGACTCTGGGGCCAACGTCCTGACTTTC.

Comment on this clone: At one of its ends the junction is not consistent with the germline gene, which may arise from a read error. V and J are TRBV7-9 and TRBJ2-3; 7 bases align to TRBD2. This CDR3 contains 16 residues. Germline V gives CDR1 SEHNR, CDR2 FQNEAQ (reference sequence). The DNA of the CDR3 is TGTTCCAGCAGCTTGGCCGTTCCGGGGGGTGGAGATACGCAGTATTTT. Amino acids: CSSSLAVPGGGDTQYF.